The clone carrying this T cell receptor (beta chain) was picked up one time. Other DNA sequences from this sample encode an identical CDR3 as well. This entry belongs to a study of cytomegalovirus exposure and HLA in healthy donors. The CDR3 is 18 residues long. V trimming: 6 bases; J trimming: 7 bases; junction bases outside the gene matches: 15. Germline V gives CDR1 SNHLY, CDR2 FYNNEI. PCR employed 60 Vbeta and 13 Jbeta primers. This table comes from immunoSEQ multiplex PCR, and its TCRdb copy is limited to in-frame clones, with some not included. This table has about 160,000 clones, over 70% appearing once.

This TCR came from a boy younger than 10 in good health and CMV-seronegative. Sequencing input: PBMCs. V and J are TRBV2 and TRBJ2-2; TRBD2 matches 12 bases. The CDR3 coding sequence is TGTGCCAGCAGCGAACGCCCTAGCGGGGGGGCCCGTAGCGGGGAGCTGTTTTTT. Amino acid sequence: CASSERPSGGARSGELFF.